These T cell receptor beta chains were read from a single sample in a study of blood T cell repertoires in COVID-19. The protocol was immunoSEQ multiplex PCR, while the TCRdb copy is restricted to in-frame clones and leaves out a portion. The sample yields 200,000 to 250,000 clones, about 86% seen once. Sample: peripheral blood. Receptors originate from a woman in her fifties or sixties with COVID-19, enrolled during active disease. The CDR3 runs from the conserved cysteine through the conserved F or W. Fields, in order: D gene, J gene, clone size, V gene, CDR3 protein, CDR3 DNA. The D gene is left open where the match is weak. Not all rows give a size; the values are once, few, many and, for expanded clones, a class.

. | TRBJ2-3 | . | TRBV19 | CASSPTPGSPVGQYF | TGTGCCAGTAGTCCAACACCGGGTTCACCTGTGGGGCAGTATTTT
TRBD1 | TRBJ1-2 | . | TRBV30 | CAWSAPGQGTYDYGYTF | TGTGCCTGGAGTGCCCCTGGACAGGGGACCTACGACTATGGCTACACCTTC
. | TRBJ2-2 | . | TRBV4-1 | CASSQEEGWTGELFF | TGCGCCAGCAGCCAAGAGGAGGGGTGGACCGGGGAGCTGTTTTTT
TRBD2 | TRBJ2-3 | . | TRBV11-3 | CASSDGTSGEDTQYF | TGTGCCAGCAGCGACGGGACTAGCGGGGAAGATACGCAGTATTTT
TRBD2 | TRBJ2-3 | . | TRBV7-2 | CASSPLAGGSTDTQYF | TGTGCCAGCAGCCCTCTAGCGGGGGGGAGTACAGATACGCAGTATTTT
. | TRBJ1-4 | . | TRBV7-2 | CASSPLQGGGLGAEKLFF | TGTGCCAGCAGTCCCCTTCAAGGGGGGGGGCTGGGTGCTGAAAAACTGTTTTTT
TRBD1 | TRBJ1-2 | . | TRBV19 | CASSMLRGTDGYTF | TGTGCCAGTAGTATGCTCAGGGGGACGGATGGCTACACCTTC
TRBD1 | TRBJ1-2 | . | TRBV11-2 | CASSLGGQAYGYTF | TGTGCCAGCAGCTTAGGGGGACAGGCTTATGGCTACACCTTC
. | TRBJ1-1 | . | TRBV28 | CASSFRGTEAFF | TGTGCCAGCAGTTTTCGGGGCACTGAAGCTTTCTTT
. | TRBJ1-1 | . | TRBV12-3/TRBV12-4 | CASSLGTEAFF | TGTGCCAGCAGCCTCGGTACTGAAGCTTTCTTT
TRBD1 | TRBJ2-7 | . | TRBV29-1 | CSVVGTGLGQYF | TGCAGCGTTGTAGGGACAGGGCTTGGGCAGTACTTC
TRBD1 | TRBJ1-2 | . | TRBV5-6 | CASNRVSGTGLQRGYTF | TGTGCCAGCAACCGAGTTTCCGGGACAGGCCTCCAACGAGGCTACACCTTC
. | TRBJ1-1 | . | TRBV7-3 | CASSPLGGNTEAFF | TGTGCCAGCAGCCCCTTGGGAGGGAACACTGAAGCTTTCTTT
. | TRBJ1-4 | . | TRBV10-3 | CAISESVSGVNEKLFF | TGTGCCATCAGTGAGTCGGTTTCGGGGGTTAATGAAAAACTGTTTTTT
TRBD1 | TRBJ1-2 | . | TRBV2 | CASSDNGGTGGAHGYTF | TGTGCCAGCAGTGATAATGGAGGGACAGGGGGCGCGCATGGCTACACCTTC
TRBD1 | TRBJ1-1 | . | TRBV18 | CASSPIGTGGAGNTEAFF | TGTGCCAGCTCACCAATAGGGACAGGGGGCGCGGGGAACACTGAAGCTTTCTTT
. | TRBJ2-3 | once | TRBV19 | CASSQGGVSTDTQYF | TGTGCCAGTAGTCAGGGCGGGGTGTCCACAGATACGCAGTATTTT
TRBD1 | TRBJ2-6 | . | TRBV20-1 | CSASRTGAGANVLTF | TGCAGTGCTAGTAGGACAGGGGCTGGGGCCAACGTCCTGACTTTC
. | TRBJ2-7 | . | TRBV5-1 | CASSFSPGVGYEQYF | TGCGCCAGCAGCTTTTCTCCGGGGGTGGGGTACGAGCAGTACTTC
TRBD1 | TRBJ2-7 | . | TRBV27 | CASSSDRGPYEQYF | TGTGCCAGCAGTTCCGACAGGGGGCCTTACGAGCAGTACTTC
TRBD1 | TRBJ2-1 | . | TRBV6-2/TRBV6-3 | CASSRRGTGRNEQFF | TGTGCCAGCAGCAGGCGGGGGACAGGGAGGAATGAGCAGTTCTTC
. | TRBJ2-7 | . | TRBV30 | CAWSEGSLGEQYF | TGTGCCTGGAGTGAGGGGTCCCTCGGGGAGCAGTACTTC
. | TRBJ1-2 | . | TRBV2 | CASSEGVEILYGYTF | TGTGCCAGCAGTGAAGGCGTTGAGATTCTCTATGGCTACACCTTC
TRBD1 | TRBJ1-2 | . | TRBV4-3 | CASSPRQGAIDGYTF | TGCGCCAGCAGCCCTAGACAGGGGGCAATCGATGGCTACACCTTC
. | TRBJ1-6 | . | TRBV12-3/TRBV12-4 | CASSLYNSPLHF | TGTGCCAGCAGTCTTTATAATTCACCCCTCCACTTT